These T cell receptor beta chains were read from a single sample in a study of a mutant IDH1 vaccine in newly diagnosed glioma. Profiling relied on immunoSEQ multiplex PCR, and the TCRdb table lists in-frame clones only, not all of them. Among some 60,000 clones listed, around 86% were seen once. These receptors have no identified antigens. Sequences were derived from PBMCs, sampled from a glioma patient whose treatment included an IDH1 peptide vaccine. The receptors here all came from a man between 40 and 49 years old with glioma. The CDR3 runs from the conserved cysteine through the conserved F or W. D genes are given only for firm matches. Some rows have no size entry. The others give once, few or many, or a class for an expanded clone.

CDR3 protein | CDR3 DNA | clone size | J gene | V gene | D gene
CASSAAGVGFNEQFF | TGTGCCAGCAGCGCTGCGGGAGTCGGGTTCAATGAGCAGTTCTTC | - | TRBJ2-1 | TRBV14 | TRBD2
CSVDKGYNYGYTF | TGCAGCGTTGATAAGGGTTATAACTATGGCTACACCTTC | once | TRBJ1-2 | TRBV29-1 | -
CASKLADYTGGKNTGELFF | TGTGCCAGCAAGTTGGCCGATTATACAGGGGGAAAGAACACCGGGGAGCTGTTTTTT | - | TRBJ2-2 | TRBV6-8 | TRBD1
CASSPGRGGQPQHF | TGTGCCAGCAGTCCGGGTCGTGGGGGTCAGCCCCAGCATTTT | - | TRBJ1-5 | TRBV6-6 | -
CASRLAGGNEQFF | TGCGCCAGCAGGCTAGCGGGAGGCAATGAGCAGTTCTTC | - | TRBJ2-1 | TRBV10-2 | TRBD2
CASSQGPGELFF | TGTGCCAGCAGCCAAGGTCCCGGGGAGCTGTTTTTT | - | TRBJ2-2 | TRBV14 | -
CASTTGAAEEKLFF | TGTGCCAGCACGACCGGGGCCGCCGAGGAAAAACTGTTTTTT | once | TRBJ1-4 | TRBV2 | -
CASSQVLLRPGNTIYF | TGCGCCAGCAGTCAGGTACTCCTTCGCCCTGGAAACACCATATATTTT | - | TRBJ1-3 | TRBV23-1 | -
CASSFDRGQGETQYF | TGCGCCAGCAGTTTTGACAGGGGTCAGGGGGAGACCCAGTACTTC | few | TRBJ2-5 | TRBV5-1 | TRBD1
CASSLALDRTRKETQYF | TGTGCCAGCAGCTTAGCGTTGGACAGGACCCGAAAAGAGACCCAGTACTTC | - | TRBJ2-5 | TRBV7-2 | TRBD1
CATSQDRATGELFF | TGTGCCACATCCCAGGACAGGGCCACCGGGGAGCTGTTTTTT | - | TRBJ2-2 | TRBV19 | TRBD1
CSARGLEQFF | TGCAGTGCTAGAGGACTAGAGCAGTTCTTC | - | TRBJ2-1 | TRBV20-1 | -
CASKANTGELFF | TGTGCCAGCAAGGCGAACACCGGGGAGCTGTTTTTT | - | TRBJ2-2 | TRBV5-4 | -
CASSQEEAGYTF | TGCGCCAGCAGCCAGGAGGAAGCTGGCTACACCTTC | - | TRBJ1-2 | TRBV4-1 | -
CASRPAVGENTEAFF | TGTGCCAGCAGGCCTGCAGTGGGGGAGAACACTGAAGCTTTCTTT | - | TRBJ1-1 | TRBV7-9 | -
CASSSTRGREQYF | TGTGCCAGCAGTAGCACACGGGGTCGTGAGCAGTACTTC | - | TRBJ2-7 | TRBV6-5 | -
CASSRVEKTQYF | TGTGCCAGCAGTCGGGTGGAAAAGACCCAGTACTTC | - | TRBJ2-5 | TRBV2 | -
CASSQDPLDTQYF | TGCGCCAGCAGCCAAGATCCATTAGATACGCAGTATTTT | - | TRBJ2-3 | TRBV4-1 | -
CASSLDTGELFF | TGTGCCAGCAGTCTTGACACCGGGGAGCTGTTTTTT | - | TRBJ2-2 | TRBV4-2 | -
CASSLLNTEAFF | TGTGCCAGCAGCTTGCTGAACACTGAAGCTTTCTTT | few | TRBJ1-1 | TRBV5-4 | -